A selection of T cell receptor beta chains follows, all from one sample in a study of cytomegalovirus exposure and HLA in healthy donors. Generated by immunoSEQ multiplex PCR, the TCRdb table keeps only in-frame clones and is missing some. The sample yields roughly 230,000 clones, 80% to 95% seen once. The sample comprised PBMCs. These receptors were obtained from a girl between 2 and 10 years old in good health and CMV-seronegative. The CDR3 runs from the conserved cysteine through the conserved F or W. A D gene is named only where the DNA matches it firmly. Clone size is shown for a subset of rows, as once, few, many or a class of expanded clone.

d_call j_call v_call clone_size cdr3_aa cdr3_nt
NA TRBJ1-3 TRBV7-8 NA CASSLPGGSSGNTIYF TGTGCCAGCAGCCTTCCGGGGGGTTCGTCCGGAAACACCATATATTTT
TRBD1 TRBJ1-3 TRBV5-1 NA CASSLWRQGAGNTIYF TGCGCCAGCAGCTTGTGGCGTCAGGGGGCTGGAAACACCATATATTTT
NA TRBJ1-2 TRBV5-8 NA CASSLGPSPNYGYTF TGTGCCAGCAGCTTGGGTCCTAGCCCTAACTATGGCTACACCTTC
NA TRBJ2-1 TRBV5-5 NA CASSLVVATLNDEQFF TGTGCCAGCAGCTTGGTGGTAGCGACCCTAAACGATGAGCAGTTCTTC
NA TRBJ1-2 TRBV5-6 NA CASSLGLPYGYTF TGTGCCAGCAGCTTGGGGCTCCCGTATGGCTACACCTTC
NA TRBJ2-7 TRBV19 NA CASSDPRDHEQYF TGTGCCAGTAGTGATCCGCGGGACCACGAGCAGTACTTC
NA TRBJ2-7 TRBV6-1 NA CASNRPPYEQYF TGTGCCAGCAACAGACCACCCTACGAGCAGTACTTC
NA TRBJ2-7 TRBV7-6 NA CASSLEGDFVEQYF TGTGCCAGCAGCTTAGAAGGTGACTTCGTCGAGCAGTACTTC
TRBD2 TRBJ2-7 TRBV2 NA CAGRERGGTYEQYF TGTGCCGGACGAGAGCGGGGGGGCACCTACGAGCAGTACTTC
NA TRBJ2-1 TRBV10-3 NA CAITPGDIRYNEQFF TGTGCCATCACCCCGGGGGATATCCGGTACAATGAGCAGTTCTTC
NA TRBJ1-2 TRBV7-2 NA CASSLVDKNYGYTF TGTGCCAGCAGCTTAGTAGACAAAAACTATGGCTACACCTTC
TRBD2 TRBJ2-7 TRBV5-6 NA CASSRLAGASYEQYF TGTGCCAGCAGCCGTCTAGCGGGGGCATCCTACGAGCAGTACTTC
TRBD2 TRBJ2-1 TRBV19 NA CASSGGGNAQFF TGTGCCAGTAGCGGGGGGGGGAACGCGCAGTTCTTC
NA TRBJ2-5 TRBV25-1 few CASSLLETQYF TGTGCCAGCAGTCTACTTGAGACCCAGTACTTC
NA TRBJ2-7 TRBV5-5 NA CASSFPRGQASYEQYF TGTGCCAGCAGCTTCCCGCGTGGGCAGGCAAGCTACGAGCAGTACTTC
TRBD1 TRBJ1-5 TRBV10-2 NA CASSGQLYSNQPQHF TGCGCCAGCTCGGGACAGCTATATAGCAATCAGCCCCAGCATTTT
NA TRBJ2-1 TRBV2 NA CASSGPGVRPINEQFF TGTGCCAGCAGTGGACCGGGGGTACGGCCAATCAATGAGCAGTTCTTC
TRBD1 TRBJ1-1 TRBV2 NA CASSEKGQPMNTEAFF TGTGCCAGCAGTGAAAAGGGACAGCCTATGAACACTGAAGCTTTCTTT
TRBD1 TRBJ1-2 TRBV5-1 NA CASSPDRGGYNYGYTF TGCGCCAGCAGCCCGGACAGGGGGGGATATAACTATGGCTACACCTTC
TRBD2 TRBJ2-7 TRBV5-4 NA CASSVGLAGGTYEQYF TGTGCCAGCAGCGTGGGACTAGCGGGAGGCACCTACGAGCAGTACTTC
TRBD2 TRBJ2-4 TRBV6-6 NA CASTPTAGEAKNIQYF TGTGCCAGCACGCCAACAGCGGGAGAAGCCAAAAACATTCAGTACTTC
TRBD2 TRBJ2-3 TRBV7-9 NA CASSLGGGARDTQYF TGTGCCAGCAGCTTAGGCGGGGGGGCAAGAGATACGCAGTATTTT
TRBD1 TRBJ2-7 TRBV5-1 NA CASSLYGQGVYEQYF TGCGCCAGCAGCTTGTATGGACAGGGTGTTTACGAGCAGTACTTC
TRBD1 TRBJ1-4 TRBV9 NA CASSVGTGAEKLFF TGTGCCAGCAGCGTAGGGACAGGGGCTGAAAAACTGTTTTTT
NA TRBJ2-6 TRBV7-6 NA CASSPEGGWGANVLTF TGTGCCAGCAGCCCAGAAGGCGGCTGGGGGGCCAACGTCCTGACTTTC
NA TRBJ2-2 TRBV11-2 once CASSHTPVANTGELFF TGTGCCAGCAGCCACACGCCGGTAGCAAACACCGGGGAGCTGTTTTTT
NA TRBJ2-1 TRBV30 NA CAWSAPQGSDEQFF TGTGCCTGGAGTGCTCCGCAGGGGAGCGATGAGCAGTTCTTC
NA TRBJ2-1 TRBV15 once CATSRDLVGATNNEQFF TGTGCCACCAGCAGAGATTTGGTGGGAGCGACTAACAATGAGCAGTTCTTC
NA TRBJ1-6 TRBV15 NA CATSREEDSYNSPLHF TGTGCCACCAGCAGAGAGGAGGACTCCTATAATTCACCCCTCCACTTT